The 18 T cell receptor beta chains presented below share a single source sample, sequenced in a study of T cells in Graves' hyperthyroidism and ophthalmopathy. RNA transcripts served as the template for amplifying TCR beta CDR3 regions. In the first-round RT-PCR of the TCR CDR3, the HTBI primer set was used. MiXCR was run by TCRdb on the multiplex PCR reads, yielding one entry per CDR3 protein. The table has 500,000 to 650,000 distinct CDR3 sequences, about 14% seen once. The sample comprised blood. The receptors were sampled from a woman in her 50s with Graves' ophthalmopathy.

This clonotype has ten or more counts. V and J are TRBV12-3 or TRBV12-4 and TRBJ1-5; D is unresolved. The V gene lost 3 bases and the J gene lost 0 bases, with 6 bases spanning the gap. The CDR3 runs to 14 residues. CDR3 sequence reads: CASSFRDSNQPQHF. The CDR3 bases are TGTGCCAGCAGTTTTCGGGATAGCAATCAGCCCCAGCATTTT.

There are many counts of this clonotype. This chain links TRBV20-1 with TRBJ2-3; tentatively, D is TRBD1 or TRBD2 (5 bases each). Germline V gene lookup returns CDR1 DFQATT and CDR2 SNEGSKA (reference sequence). V lost 4 bases and J 5 bases, leaving 16 bases between the germline ends. CDR3 length equals 14 residues. The CDR3 DNA reads as TGCAGTGCTAACCCTGTGAGGGGTCAAGATACGCAGTATTTT. Encoded protein: CSANPVRGQDTQYF.

The CDR3, as DNA: TGCGCCAGCAGCCAAGATCCGGAGGGGGCTAGGCAGCCCCAGCATTTT. Amino acids: CASSQDPEGARQPQHF. The chain links TRBV4-1 to TRBJ1-5; 7 bases align to TRBD1. The CDR3 consists of 16 residues. The trim removed 0 bases at V and 7 bases at J, leaving 9 bases unmatched. Germline assignment: CDR1 MGHRA and CDR2 YSYEKL.

The chain carries TRBV19 and TRBJ2-5, with D possibly matching TRBD1 (6 bases). The V gene lost 1 base and the J gene lost 2 bases, with 11 bases spanning the gap. CDR1 and CDR2 from the germline V gene are LNHDA and SQIVND (reference sequence). The CDR3 extends over 15 amino acids. The CDR3 nucleotides read TGTGCCAGTAGTATAGGGGGGACACTGCAAGAGACCCAGTACTTC. The encoded protein is CASSIGGTLQETQYF.

This clonotype was counted ten times or more. This chain links TRBV7-2 with TRBJ2-7; 10 positions agree with TRBD2. Germline V gene data show CDR1 as SGHTA and CDR2 as FQGNSA. This CDR3 is built from 16 residues. J gave up 1 base and V 6 bases, and 9 bases lay outside the gene matches. DNA of the CDR3: TGTGCCAGCAGGATTTCCGGGACTAGCGTTTCCTACGAGCAGTACTTC. As protein: CASRISGTSVSYEQYF.

This rearrangement joins TRBV7-9 to TRBJ2-3, with TRBD1 as a possible D gene (6 bases). V was trimmed by 7 bases and J by 2 bases, leaving 13 bases between them. The CDR3 extends over 14 amino acids. Per germline, CDR1 SEHNR and CDR2 FQNEAQ (reference sequence). The CDR3 protein is CASNRGGFTDTQYF. The CDR3 DNA sequence: TGTGCCAGCAACCGTGGGGGCTTCACAGATACGCAGTATTTT.

This clonotype was seen repeatedly, ten times or more. CDR3 in DNA: TGTGCCAGCAGTAAACAGTTCACCCTCCACTTT. As protein: CASSKQFTLHF. The V call is TRBV2, the J call TRBJ1-6, with D hard to call. CDR1 is SNHLY, CDR2 FYNNEI, per germline. The CDR3 covers 11 residues. Trimming took off 5 bases at V and 14 bases at J, with 10 bases between the two ends.

This clonotype came up many times. The CDR3 sequence is CASSPEQLALHF. Written as DNA, the CDR3 is TGTGCCAGCAGTCCTGAACAACTTGCCCTCCACTTT. The V call is TRBV28, the J call TRBJ1-6; D ambiguous. The CDR3 consists of 12 residues. V gave up 5 bases and J gave up 14 bases, with 13 bases separating them. Germline assignment: CDR1 MDHEN and CDR2 SYDVKM.

This clonotype showed up many times. This chain uses TRBV29-1 with TRBJ2-1; 13 positions agree with TRBD2. In germline, CDR1 is SQVTM, CDR2 ANQGSEA. This CDR3 is 14 amino acids long. V shed 4 bases and J 15 bases; nucleotides not matched to a gene: 12. The CDR3 region is CSVGAKGLAGEWFF. The CDR3 DNA sequence: TGCAGCGTTGGGGCTAAAGGACTAGCGGGAGAGTGGTTCTTC.

The chain recombines TRBV6-5 with TRBJ2-3; 9 bases agree with TRBD2. V gave up 2 bases and J gave up 0 bases; unmatched junction bases: 6. Germline-derived CDR1 and CDR2 are MNHEY and SVGAGI. The CDR3 extends over 17 amino acids. DNA of the CDR3: TGTGCCAGCAGTTACGGAGCTAGCGGGATTAGCACAGATACGCAGTATTTT. Protein sequence: CASSYGASGISTDTQYF.

CDR3 bases: TGTGCCAGCAGTTCGTCGGACAGGGGGATAGGTGGCTACACCTTC. Encoded protein: CASSSSDRGIGGYTF. This chain connects TRBV6-9 to TRBJ1-2; TRBD1 agrees at 10 bases. From germline, CDR1 is MNHGY and CDR2 SVAAGI. With V trimmed by 4 bases and J by 7 bases, 9 bases remained unmatched. This CDR3 is 15 amino acids long.

The gene calls are TRBV7-2 and TRBJ2-6; 11 bases fit TRBD1. The J segment lost 2 bases and the V segment lost 6 bases, leaving 15 bases of the junction unmatched. The CDR3 covers 20 residues. Germline V gene lookup returns CDR1 SGHTA and CDR2 FQGNSA. The CDR3 coding sequence is TGTGCCAGCAGGGTTAGTGTTCAGGACAGGGGGCTAACTGGGGCCAACGTCCTGACTTTC. Its translation is CASRVSVQDRGLTGANVLTF.

Ten or more counts support this clonotype. This rearrangement joins TRBV7-3 to TRBJ1-2; 10 nucleotides align to TRBD1. Germline CDR1 and CDR2: SGHTA and FQGTGA. Trimming cost V 0 bases and J 8 bases; bases outside gene matches: 3. CDR3 length equals 14 residues. CDR3 region: CASSLTGTGDGYTF. The CDR3 DNA follows: TGTGCCAGCAGCTTAACCGGGACAGGGGACGGCTACACCTTC.

V is TRBV19 and J is TRBJ1-2, with D uncertain. The CDR3 is made up of 14 amino acids. Deletions cut 3 bases from V and 1 base from J, with 9 bases between. Germline V gene lookup returns CDR1 LNHDA and CDR2 SQIVND (reference sequence). CDR3 loop: CASSMAAGNYGYTF. In DNA, the CDR3 is TGTGCCAGTAGTATGGCGGCCGGTAACTATGGCTACACCTTC. Based on the CDR3 plus reference TRBV19 and TRBJ1-2, the full variable domain is DGGITQSPKYLFRKEGQNVTLSCEQNLNHDAMYWYRQDPGQGLRLIYYSQIVNDFQKGDIAEGYSVSREKKESFPLTVTSAQKNPTAFYLCASSMAAGNYGYTFGSGTRLTVV.

This clonotype has at least ten counts. V gene TRBV20-1 combines with J gene TRBJ2-7, with D possibly TRBD2 on 6 matching bases. CDR3 length: 13 amino acids. The germline gives CDR1 DFQATT, CDR2 SNEGSKA (reference sequence). V gave up 6 bases and J gave up 6 bases, with 18 bases separating them. DNA of the CDR3: TGCAGTGCGCGCCGGGAGCTAGAAGGCGAGCAGTACTTC. Its translation is CSARRELEGEQYF.

This clonotype was detected many times. The J gene is TRBJ1-5, the V gene TRBV28; TRBD1 might be the D (5 bases). Germline V gene lookup returns CDR1 MDHEN and CDR2 SYDVKM. Trimming cost V 2 bases and J 3 bases, with 17 bases left between them. There are 17 residues in the CDR3. CDR3 in DNA: TGTGCCAGCAGTTTAACTTCTGGCGACAGTCTCAATCAGCCCCAGCATTTT. It yields the protein CASSLTSGDSLNQPQHF. Full variable domain (remainder filled in from reference TRBV28 and TRBJ1-5): DVKVTQSSRYLVKRTGEKVFLECVQDMDHENMFWYRQDPGLGLRLIYFSYDVKMKEKGDIPEGYSVSREKKERFSLILESASTNQTSMYLCASSLTSGDSLNQPQHFGDGTRLSIL.

There are many counts of this clonotype. The gene calls are TRBV9 and TRBJ2-5; 11 nucleotides agree with TRBD2. The V segment lost 3 bases and the J segment 2 bases; nucleotides outside the gene matches: 6. CDR1 and CDR2 from the germline V gene are SGDLS and YYNGEE. This CDR3 has 16 amino acids. CDR3 nucleotides: TGTGCCAGCAGCGCGGGACTAGCGGCCCTACAAGAGACCCAGTACTTC. It specifies CASSAGLAALQETQYF. The full variable domain, rest sourced from reference TRBV9 and TRBJ2-5, is DSGVTQTPKHLITATGQRVTLRCSPRSGDLSVYWYQQSLDQGLQFLIQYYNGEERAKGNILERFSAQQFPDLHSELNLSSLELGDSALYFCASSAGLAALQETQYFGPGTRLLVL.

This chain uses TRBV28 with TRBJ2-2; 9 bases are shared with TRBD1. CDR3 size: 17 residues. V was clipped by 4 bases and J by 6 bases; unmatched bases: 12. Germline lookup yields CDR1 MDHEN and CDR2 SYDVKM. The CDR3 sequence: CASSSPDRGSIPGELFF. DNA for the CDR3: TGTGCCAGCAGTTCCCCGGACAGGGGCAGTATACCCGGGGAGCTGTTTTTT.